This T cell receptor beta chain came from a study of glioma-infiltrating T cells after dendritic cell vaccination. As for the study in general: Treatment, given 2003 to 2012, was autologous tumor lysate-pulsed dendritic cell vaccination.

The V gene's germline CDR1 is MNHEY and CDR2 SVGAGI. V was shortened by 10 bases and J by 5 bases, with 12 bases between the two germline ends. The CDR3 loop spans 11 amino acids. TCRdb keeps only in-frame clones here, not all; method: immunoSEQ multiplex PCR. The repertoire holds 35,000 to 40,000 clones, approximately 82% seen once, with 7.8% in the top ten. The genes are TRBV6-5 and TRBJ2-7; perhaps TRBD2 as D (5 bases). This sequence originates from a human donor with glioblastoma. The sequenced sample was blood, obtained before dendritic cell vaccination. This CDR3 reads CATRRANEQYF. Written as DNA, the CDR3 is TGTGCCACCCGGCGGGCAAACGAGCAGTACTTC.